This TCR beta chain was sequenced during a study of blood T cell repertoires in COVID-19. Study in general: Samples of COVID-19 (acute and convalescent) were obtained from the United States, Italy and Spain.

In the authors' workflow: Quantification of nucleated cells was approximated via reference gene primer amplification. TCRdb keeps only in-frame clones here, not all; method: immunoSEQ multiplex PCR. V, J and clone size derive from that table, while D and trimming were established from the DNA sequence. The table shows about 130,000 clones, with 84% occurring only once. From germline, CDR1 is LGHNT and CDR2 FRNRAP. CDR3 size: 16 residues. J gave up 3 bases and V 5 bases, and 10 bases lay outside the gene matches. The clonotype originates from a woman aged 25 to 39 who had recovered from COVID-19. Sequences were obtained from peripheral blood. This chain links TRBV12-5 with TRBJ1-5, with 7 bases aligning to TRBD1. The CDR3, as DNA: TGTGCTAGTGGTCCTTCGACAGGGTACCCCAATCAGCCCCAGCATTTT. It specifies CASGPSTGYPNQPQHF.